A selection of T cell receptor beta chains follows, all from one sample in a study of blood T cell repertoires in COVID-19. Libraries were prepared by immunoSEQ multiplex PCR; TCRdb keeps only in-frame clonotypes and omits some of them. The sample has roughly 180,000 clones, less than 85% seen once. Sequenced sample: peripheral blood. All receptors derive from a woman aged 80 or over with active or convalescent COVID-19. The CDR3 runs from the conserved cysteine through the conserved F or W. A D gene is named only where the DNA matches it firmly.

V gene,D gene,J gene,CDR3 protein
TRBV25-1,TRBD1,TRBJ1-5,CASSPTGTNQPQHF
TRBV5-6,.,TRBJ2-5,CASSSREKETQYF
TRBV5-1,TRBD1,TRBJ1-2,CASSSQGDYGYTF
TRBV29-1,.,TRBJ2-1,CSVERVSYNEQFF
TRBV6-5,.,TRBJ2-7,CASTPWGTGYEQYF
TRBV19,.,TRBJ2-5,CASRLRGGETQYF
TRBV3-1/TRBV3-2,.,TRBJ2-3,CASSQGRTDTQYF
TRBV7-2,.,TRBJ1-1,CASSLSEYTEAFF
TRBV19,.,TRBJ2-7,CASSKAEGGGYEQYF
TRBV5-1,.,TRBJ1-6,CASSLGATNSPLHF
TRBV25-1,TRBD1,TRBJ1-1,CASRETGLNTEAFF
TRBV5-1,.,TRBJ1-5,CASSPSTGLEPQHF
TRBV25-1,.,TRBJ2-1,CASSEEVDYNEQFF
TRBV4-2,TRBD1,TRBJ1-2,CASSQVLRGPVDGYTF
TRBV6-5,.,TRBJ1-4,CVSSYQGVPNEKLFF
TRBV3-1/TRBV3-2,TRBD2,TRBJ2-1,CASSRETGGLYNEQFF
TRBV2,.,TRBJ1-2,CASSASGGLGYTF
TRBV10-1,TRBD2,TRBJ2-7,CASSPDVDWTRDYEQYF
TRBV3-1/TRBV3-2,.,TRBJ2-7,CASSQDRVRGGVTDEQYF
TRBV28,.,TRBJ1-2,CASLGGGGYHGYTF
TRBV7-9,TRBD1,TRBJ2-1,CASSLTGFQKISYNEQFF
TRBV11-2,.,TRBJ1-6,CASTGQLYNSPLHF
TRBV6-2/TRBV6-3,TRBD2,TRBJ2-5,CASSYSNSASGTWLETQYF
TRBV5-4,TRBD1,TRBJ1-1,CASSPSDRVAEAFF
TRBV5-1,.,TRBJ1-1,CASSRGLSNTEAFF
TRBV28,TRBD2,TRBJ2-4,CASSLAGVAKNIQYF
TRBV14,.,TRBJ2-7,CASSQDYRVAYEQYF
TRBV28,.,TRBJ1-2,CASSSGWGYTF
TRBV9,TRBD2,TRBJ2-5,CASSVLGGSETQYF
TRBV7-9,.,TRBJ1-4,CASSEVDEKLFF